The next 21 T cell receptor beta chains were all read from a single sample in a study of T cell responses to AZD1222 COVID-19 vaccine. Data came from immunoSEQ multiplex PCR; TCRdb stores just in-frame clones and leaves some out. Here the sample spans about 86,000 clones, roughly nine tenths being singletons. Sequenced here: peripheral blood, sampled on day 0 of AZD1222 vaccination. The receptors were gathered from an adult in good health.

CDR3 sequence reads: CASSLGTGQSSSYNEQFF. The CDR3 coding sequence is TGTGCCAGCAGCTTAGGGACAGGGCAATCTAGCTCCTACAATGAGCAGTTCTTC. This sequence joins TRBV7-3 and TRBJ2-1; 9 bases fit TRBD1. Germline CDR1 reads SGHTA; CDR2 reads FQGTGA. The CDR3 length is 18 residues. Losses at the gene ends were 2 bases for V and 0 bases for J; bases not matched to a gene: 8.

This clone was picked up one time. This rearrangement joins TRBV14 to TRBJ1-6, with D possibly being TRBD1 (6 bases). CDR1 SGHDN and CDR2 FVKESK come from the germline V gene. The V and J ends lost 4 bases and 8 bases respectively, with 15 bases between them. The CDR3 sequence is 15 residues long. The CDR3 spells CASSRDNIIHSPLHF. CDR3 nucleotide sequence: TGTGCCAGCAGCCGGGACAATATAATTCATTCACCCCTCCACTTT.

The chain uses TRBV6-5 and TRBJ1-5; maybe TRBD1 (5 bases). Trimming left V 0 bases short and J 6 bases short, with 12 bases between. The CDR3 loop spans 15 amino acids. CDR1 and CDR2 from the germline V gene are MNHEY and SVGAGI. The chain's CDR3 is CASSYSGGIGQPQHF. In nucleotides, the CDR3 is TGTGCCAGCAGTTACTCTGGGGGAATCGGTCAGCCCCAGCATTTT.

CDR3 sequence reads: CASSPRKAGELFF. In nucleotides, the CDR3 is TGTGCCAGCTCACCACGTAAGGCCGGGGAGCTGTTTTTT. The rearrangement joins TRBV18 to TRBJ2-2; no clear D gene. Germline CDR1 KGHSH, CDR2 LQKENI. Trimming cost V 1 base and J 6 bases, with 6 bases left between them. CDR3 length: 13 residues.

The chain joins TRBV7-8 to TRBJ1-2; D gene uncertain. Trimming cost V 4 bases and J 1 base, with 7 bases left between them. Germline CDR1 and CDR2: SGHVS and FQNEAQ. The length of the CDR3 is 13 residues. In nucleotides, the CDR3 is TGTGCCAGCAGCTCGGAGCGTAACTATGGCTACACCTTC. This translates into CASSSERNYGYTF.

The rearrangement joins TRBV7-6 to TRBJ2-2; D is possibly TRBD1 or TRBD2 (5 bases each). CDR1 and CDR2 (germline): SGHVS, FNYEAQ. The CDR3 runs to 15 residues. V gave up 5 bases and J gave up 5 bases, with 15 bases separating them. The CDR3 loop is CASSLTGTGTGELFF. CDR3 sequence (DNA): TGTGCCAGCAGCCTAACTGGGACGGGAACCGGGGAGCTGTTTTTT. The full variable domain, in which reference TRBV7-6 and TRBJ2-2 provide the parts outside the CDR3, is GAGVSQSPRYKVTKRGQDVALRCDPISGHVSLYWYRQALGQGPEFLTYFNYEAQQDKSGLPNDRFSAERPEGSISTLTIQRTEQRDSAMYRCASSLTGTGTGELFFGEGSRLTVL.

The chain joins TRBV4-2 to TRBJ2-5; D unclear. V shed 0 bases and J shed 5 bases, with 7 bases lying between them. This CDR3 is 13 amino acids long. Per the germline V gene, CDR1 is LGHNA and CDR2 is YNFKEQ. CDR3 nucleotides: TGTGCCAGCAGCCAAGATGTCAGGGAGACCCAGTACTTC. Its protein product is CASSQDVRETQYF.

This clone was detected once. CDR3 sequence: CASSLMKNTEAFF. Written as DNA, the CDR3 is TGTGCCAGCAGCTTAATGAAGAACACTGAAGCTTTCTTT. This rearrangement joins TRBV7-3 to TRBJ1-1; D gene unclear. The CDR3 runs to 13 residues. Germline CDR1 reads SGHTA; CDR2 reads FQGTGA. V lost 1 base and J 1 base, leaving 4 bases between the germline ends.

The chain employs TRBV27 and TRBJ2-5; 8 nucleotides agree with TRBD2. After removal of 2 bases from V and 0 bases from J, the junction contained 5 bases not matched to a gene. The germline gives CDR1 MNHEY, CDR2 SMNVEV (reference sequence). The CDR3 spans 16 residues. The CDR3 region is CASSLGLAGHQETQYF. The CDR3 DNA sequence: TGTGCCAGCAGTTTAGGGCTAGCGGGTCACCAAGAGACCCAGTACTTC.

The rearrangement links TRBV28 to TRBJ2-1, with D possibly being TRBD1 (6 bases). The CDR3 contains 15 residues. Germline CDR1 is MDHEN and CDR2 is SYDVKM. The V end lost 5 bases, the J end lost 1 base, and 12 bases lay between the germline ends. CDR3 coding DNA: TGTGCCAGCAGTACCAGACAGGTTTCCTACAATGAGCAGTTCTTC. Its translation is CASSTRQVSYNEQFF.

The V and J genes are TRBV28 and TRBJ1-2, with D perhaps matching TRBD1 (6 bases). Trimming took off 5 bases at V and 4 bases at J, with 14 bases between the two ends. Germline values: CDR1 MDHEN, CDR2 SYDVKM. The CDR3 loop spans 14 amino acids. CDR3 nucleotide sequence: TGTGCCAGCAGTCCAACAGGGTTAAGCTATGGCTACACCTTC. Encoded protein: CASSPTGLSYGYTF.

The chain joins TRBV6-5 to TRBJ1-2; D gene ambiguous. Germline loops: CDR1 MNHEY, CDR2 SVGAGI. The V gene lost 6 bases and the J gene lost 4 bases, with 12 bases spanning the gap. The CDR3 has 13 residues. CDR3 residues: CASSPGGGYGYTF. The CDR3 DNA follows: TGTGCCAGCAGCCCCGGCGGTGGCTATGGCTACACCTTC.

J is TRBJ2-7 and V is TRBV6-2 or TRBV6-3; D may be TRBD1 (5 bases). The CDR3 extends over 12 amino acids. Trimming pared 2 bases from V and 6 bases from J, leaving 8 bases between. Germline CDR1 and CDR2: MNHEY and SVGEGT. The CDR3 region is CASSYMGREQYF. CDR3 sequence (DNA): TGTGCCAGCAGTTACATGGGGCGCGAGCAGTACTTC.

The V gene is TRBV7-2, the J gene TRBJ2-2; 15 nucleotides agree with TRBD2. The CDR3 consists of 17 residues. The V segment lost 4 bases and the J segment 6 bases; nucleotides outside the gene matches: 6. Germline CDR1 SGHTA, CDR2 FQGNSA. In DNA form, the CDR3 reads TGTGCCAGCAGCTCCCCCGGACTAGCGGGAGGGTCCGGGGAGCTGTTTTTT. Protein product: CASSSPGLAGGSGELFF. The full variable domain, its missing parts supplied by reference TRBV7-2 and TRBJ2-2, is GAGVSQSPSNKVTEKGKDVELRCDPISGHTALYWYRQSLGQGLEFLIYFQGNSAPDKSGLPSDRFSAERTGGSVSTLTIQRTQQEDSAVYLCASSSPGLAGGSGELFFGEGSRLTVL.

V usage is TRBV4-1 and J usage is TRBJ2-7, with D unclear. The germline V gene encodes CDR1 MGHRA and CDR2 YSYEKL. The CDR3 loop spans 13 amino acids. Trimming took 2 bases from V and 2 from J, leaving 7 bases between them. CDR3 nucleotide sequence: TGCGCCAGCAGCCAAACAGCCACCTACGAGCAGTACTTC. Translated: CASSQTATYEQYF.

The chain has TRBV18 and TRBJ2-1; D ambiguous. CDR1 KGHSH and CDR2 LQKENI come from the germline V gene. This CDR3 has 14 residues. Trimming cost V 4 bases and J 1 base, with 8 bases left between them. The CDR3 DNA reads as TGTGCCAGCTCACGGTCCCAATCCTACAATGAGCAGTTCTTC. It translates to CASSRSQSYNEQFF.

J is TRBJ2-3 and V is TRBV4-1; D might be TRBD1 or TRBD2, each matching 5 bases. Germline values: CDR1 MGHRA, CDR2 YSYEKL. This CDR3 is built from 14 residues. With 4 bases removed from V and 2 bases from J, the gap between germline ends came to 10 bases. Here the CDR3 DNA reads TGCGCCAGCAGCCGGGACCCTACCACAGATACGCAGTATTTT. Amino acids: CASSRDPTTDTQYF.

This sequence joins TRBV4-2 and TRBJ1-6; D is unresolved. Germline V lookup: CDR1 LGHNA, CDR2 YNFKEQ. This CDR3 has 16 amino acids. V lost 0 bases, J lost 7 bases, and 13 bases lay in between. This CDR3 reads CASSQDGGVSNSPLHF. The CDR3 DNA follows: TGTGCCAGCAGCCAAGATGGCGGTGTCAGCAATTCACCCCTCCACTTT.

The rearrangement joins TRBV6-1 to TRBJ2-3, with TRBD1 matching 9 bases. The CDR3 spans 18 residues. The trim removed 2 bases at V and 3 bases at J, leaving 12 bases unmatched. From germline, CDR1 is MNHNS and CDR2 SASEGT. CDR3 loop: CASSERTRDRVVTDTQYF. The CDR3 DNA follows: TGTGCCAGCAGTGAACGGACAAGGGACAGGGTCGTAACAGATACGCAGTATTTT.

The chain links TRBV3-1 (or the pseudogene TRBV3-2) to TRBJ1-2; D is possibly TRBD1 (6 bases). CDR3 length equals 15 residues. Trimming stripped 6 bases from V and 2 bases from J, with 16 bases between. CDR1 and CDR2 (germline): LGHDT, YNNKEL (reference sequence). The CDR3 spells CASSPPGHENYGYTF. Written as DNA, the CDR3 is TGTGCCAGCAGTCCTCCGGGACACGAAAACTATGGCTACACCTTC.

V gene TRBV19 combines with J gene TRBJ2-7; D is undetermined. V was shortened by 2 bases and J by 2 bases, with 10 bases between the two germline ends. Germline CDR1 and CDR2: LNHDA and SQIVND (reference sequence). The CDR3 is 14 residues long. The CDR3 DNA is TGTGCCAGTAGTATATCGACCCCTACCTACGAGCAGTACTTC. Its translation: CASSISTPTYEQYF. The complete variable domain, with remaining parts taken from reference TRBV19 and TRBJ2-7, reads DGGITQSPKYLFRKEGQNVTLSCEQNLNHDAMYWYRQDPGQGLRLIYYSQIVNDFQKGDIAEGYSVSREKKESFPLTVTSAQKNPTAFYLCASSISTPTYEQYFGPGTRLTVT.